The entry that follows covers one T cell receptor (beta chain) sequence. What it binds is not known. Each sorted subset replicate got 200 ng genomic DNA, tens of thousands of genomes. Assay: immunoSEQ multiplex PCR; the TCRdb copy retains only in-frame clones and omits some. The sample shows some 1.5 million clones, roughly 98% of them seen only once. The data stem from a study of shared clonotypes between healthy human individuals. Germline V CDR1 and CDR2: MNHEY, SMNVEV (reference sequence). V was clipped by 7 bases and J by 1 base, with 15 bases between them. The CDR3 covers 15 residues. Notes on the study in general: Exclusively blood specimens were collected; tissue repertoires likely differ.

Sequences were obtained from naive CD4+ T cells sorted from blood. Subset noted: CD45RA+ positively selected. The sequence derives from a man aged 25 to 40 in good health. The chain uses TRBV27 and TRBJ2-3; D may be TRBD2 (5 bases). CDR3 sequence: CASKPPGIGTDTQYF. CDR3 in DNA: TGTGCCAGCAAACCCCCGGGGATCGGCACAGATACGCAGTATTTT.